A selection of T cell receptor beta chains follows, all from one sample in a study of early T cells in non-severe SARS-CoV-2 infection. TCRdb passed the 5' RACE reads through MiXCR, listing each CDR3 protein once. The table has about 30,000 distinct CDR3 sequences, roughly 5.4% seen once; the top ten hold around 3.4%. Material for sequencing was whole blood. Source of these receptors: an adult who was a healthcare worker with PCR-confirmed SARS-CoV-2 infection or an uninfected control (not recorded which). Each CDR3 is given with its conserved first and last residue. The D gene is left open where the match is weak. Only some rows state a clone size, as once, few, many or a class for expanded clones.

>few|.|TRBJ1-1|TRBV28
TGTGCCAGCAGGGCGAACACTGAAGCTTTCTTT
CASRANTEAFF
>few|.|TRBJ2-7|TRBV29-1
TGCAGCGTAGAGAGGGCAACCTACGAGCAGTACTTC
CSVERATYEQYF
>.|.|TRBJ1-2|TRBV25-1
TGTGCCAGCAGTGAATCGGTGCCCTACGGGGGCTACACCTTC
CASSESVPYGGYTF
>many|.|TRBJ2-6|TRBV28
TGTGCCAGCAGTTTTTCGGGCTCTGGGGCCAACGTCCTGACTTTC
CASSFSGSGANVLTF
>many|.|TRBJ1-5|TRBV7-2
TGTGCCAGCCGCCGGGACGGCGAACCGCATCAGCCCCAGCATTTT
CASRRDGEPHQPQHF
>.|.|TRBJ1-1|TRBV29-1
TGCAGCGTTGTGGCGGGGCGGGCGGACACTGAAGCTTTCTTT
CSVVAGRADTEAFF
>many|TRBD1|TRBJ1-1|TRBV18
TGTGCCAGCTCACCACGCACAGGGGATGCTTTCTTT
CASSPRTGDAFF
>.|.|TRBJ1-2|TRBV2
TGTGCCAGCAGGCCCCTATTTGGCTACACCTTC
CASRPLFGYTF
>many|TRBD1|TRBJ2-5|TRBV15
TGTGCCACCAGCAGCCGGGACAGGGGGTACCAAGAGACCCAGTACTTC
CATSSRDRGYQETQYF
>medium-sized|.|TRBJ1-5|TRBV19
TGTGCCAGTAGTATCGGGGATAGTCAGCCCCAGCATTTT
CASSIGDSQPQHF
>few|TRBD1|TRBJ1-5|TRBV12-3/TRBV12-4
TGTGCCAGCAGGGGACAGGGCGATCAGCCCCAGCATTTT
CASRGQGDQPQHF
>many|.|TRBJ2-1|TRBV6-2/TRBV6-3
TGTGCCAGCAGTTACGGCGGGGCGGGTGAGCAGTTCTTC
CASSYGGAGEQFF
>many|TRBD2|TRBJ2-1|TRBV11-2
TGTGCCAGCAGCTTCACCCTAGGGACTAGCGCCTCCTACAATGAGCAGTTCTTC
CASSFTLGTSASYNEQFF
>many|.|TRBJ1-1|TRBV5-5
TGTGCCAGCAGCAGTAATACAGGGTCGGGCACTGAAGCTTTCTTT
CASSSNTGSGTEAFF
>few|.|TRBJ2-5|TRBV9
TGTGCCAGCAGCGTGCGCATGGGAGAGACCCAGTACTTC
CASSVRMGETQYF
>few|.|TRBJ2-1|TRBV4-3
TGCGCCAGCAGCCAAGACTACCCCGGGACCAGCTACAATGAGCAGTTCTTC
CASSQDYPGTSYNEQFF
>many|.|TRBJ1-5|TRBV19
TGTGCCAGTAGCCCTAGCAATCAGCCCCAGCATTTT
CASSPSNQPQHF